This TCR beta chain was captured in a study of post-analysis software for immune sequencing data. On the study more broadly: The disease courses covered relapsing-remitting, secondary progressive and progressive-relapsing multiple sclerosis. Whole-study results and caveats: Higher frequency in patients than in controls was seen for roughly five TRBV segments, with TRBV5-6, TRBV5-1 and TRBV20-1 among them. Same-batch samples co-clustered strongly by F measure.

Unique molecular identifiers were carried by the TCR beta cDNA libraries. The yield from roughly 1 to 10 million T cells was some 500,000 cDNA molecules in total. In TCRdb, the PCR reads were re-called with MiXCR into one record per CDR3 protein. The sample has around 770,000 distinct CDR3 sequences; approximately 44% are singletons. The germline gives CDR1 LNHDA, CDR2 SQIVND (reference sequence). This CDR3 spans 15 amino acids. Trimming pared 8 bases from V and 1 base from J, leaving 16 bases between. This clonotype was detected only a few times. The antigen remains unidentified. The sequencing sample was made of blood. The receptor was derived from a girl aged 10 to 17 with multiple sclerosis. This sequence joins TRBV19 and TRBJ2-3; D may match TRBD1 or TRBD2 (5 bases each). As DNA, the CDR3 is TGTGCCAGTTCAACCCAGGGACCCCGCACAGATACGCAGTATTTT. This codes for CASSTQGPRTDTQYF.